Following are 19 T cell receptor beta chains from one sample sequenced in a study of blood T cell repertoires in COVID-19. The data were produced by immunoSEQ multiplex PCR, yet TCRdb's version contains in-frame clones alone and is incomplete. The data hold approximately 280,000 clones, with 90% observed a single time. Sequenced sample: peripheral blood. The receptors were gathered from a woman aged 25 to 39 with COVID-19, enrolled during active disease.

The rearrangement links TRBV7-9 to TRBJ2-1; 8 bases line up with TRBD2. The V segment lost 5 bases and the J segment 1 base; nucleotides outside the gene matches: 7. The CDR3 totals 16 residues. Germline V gene data show CDR1 as SEHNR and CDR2 as FQNEAQ (reference sequence). The CDR3 region is CASSQTTSVSYNEQFF. DNA for the CDR3: TGTGCCAGCAGCCAAACGACTAGCGTATCCTACAATGAGCAGTTCTTC.

The J gene is TRBJ1-1, the V gene TRBV7-3; D is unclear. CDR3 length equals 13 residues. Trimming took off 1 base at V and 4 bases at J, with 7 bases between the two ends. Per germline, CDR1 SGHTA and CDR2 FQGTGA. The CDR3 sequence: CASSLSTATEAFF. In DNA form, the CDR3 reads TGTGCCAGCAGCTTAAGCACAGCCACTGAAGCTTTCTTT.

The chain combines TRBV5-4 with TRBJ1-2; D not certain. Germline CDR1 is SGHNT and CDR2 is YYREEE (reference sequence). This CDR3 comprises 16 residues. Between the trimmed V and J ends, which lost 0 bases and 2 bases, there was a span of 14 bases. CDR3 DNA: TGTGCCAGCAGCTTGGGAATGGGCCTCTCAAACTATGGCTACACCTTC. It is translated as CASSLGMGLSNYGYTF. Based on the CDR3 plus reference TRBV5-4 and TRBJ1-2, the full variable domain is ETGVTQSPTHLIKTRGQQVTLRCSSQSGHNTVSWYQQALGQGPQFIFQYYREEENGRGNFPPRFSGLQFPNYSSELNVNALELDDSALYLCASSLGMGLSNYGYTFGSGTRLTVV.

The chain uses TRBV28 and TRBJ2-1, with 8 bases lining up with TRBD2. The CDR3 covers 17 residues. The V gene end was trimmed by 0 bases and the J gene end by 5 bases; junction bases not matched to a gene: 9. Germline V CDR1 and CDR2: MDHEN, SYDVKM. This CDR3 reads CASSLWSGLATHNEQFF. The CDR3 DNA reads TGTGCCAGCAGTTTATGGAGCGGACTAGCCACCCACAATGAGCAGTTCTTC. Full variable domain (missing parts from reference TRBV28 and TRBJ2-1): DVKVTQSSRYLVKRTGEKVFLECVQDMDHENMFWYRQDPGLGLRLIYFSYDVKMKEKGDIPEGYSVSREKKERFSLILESASTNQTSMYLCASSLWSGLATHNEQFFGPGTRLTVL.

The V gene is TRBV2, the J gene TRBJ2-7, with TRBD1 matching over 7 bases. CDR1 SNHLY and CDR2 FYNNEI come from the germline V gene. The CDR3 covers 13 residues. Losses at the gene ends were 7 bases for V and 5 bases for J; bases not matched to a gene: 8. The CDR3 loop reads CASTVGDSHEQYF. The CDR3 DNA follows: TGTGCCAGCACCGTCGGGGACAGCCACGAGCAGTACTTC.

The J gene is TRBJ1-5, the V gene TRBV10-3; tentatively, D is TRBD1 (6 bases). Trimming stripped 3 bases from V and 4 bases from J, with 10 bases between. Germline CDR1 is ENHRY and CDR2 is SYGVKD. The CDR3 is 14 residues long. The CDR3 protein is CAISDGQTNQPQHF. The DNA for the CDR3 is TGTGCCATCAGTGACGGACAGACAAATCAGCCCCAGCATTTT.

The V call is TRBV6-2 or TRBV6-3, the J call TRBJ1-1, with TRBD1 matching over 7 bases. V was clipped by 6 bases and J by 0 bases; unmatched bases: 7. The CDR3 is 15 residues long. The germline V gene encodes CDR1 MNHEY and CDR2 SVGEGT. The CDR3 region has the DNA TGTGCCAGCAGCCGCCCACAGGGGTTGAACACTGAAGCTTTCTTT. Protein product: CASSRPQGLNTEAFF.

The rearrangement links TRBV5-4 to TRBJ2-7, with a tentative D call TRBD1 (5 bases). Germline V lookup: CDR1 SGHNT, CDR2 YYREEE (reference sequence). The CDR3 contains 15 residues. The germline V and J ends were trimmed by 4 bases and 5 bases, with 19 bases remaining between them. As DNA, the CDR3 is TGTGCCAGCAGCCCGGATTTGAGCAGGGCCAACGAGCAGTACTTC. It yields the protein CASSPDLSRANEQYF.

The chain recombines TRBV5-1 with TRBJ2-1; TRBD2 matches 15 bases. The germline V gene encodes CDR1 SGHRS and CDR2 YFSETQ. The CDR3 contains 17 residues. The V segment lost 2 bases and the J segment 7 bases; nucleotides outside the gene matches: 7. The CDR3 spells CASSFGTSGRKGNEQFF. The CDR3 bases are TGCGCCAGCAGCTTCGGGACTAGCGGGAGGAAGGGTAATGAGCAGTTCTTC. The whole variable domain, filled in from reference TRBV5-1 and TRBJ2-1, reads KAGVTQTPRYLIKTRGQQVTLSCSPISGHRSVSWYQQTPGQGLQFLFEYFSETQRNKGNFPGRFSGRQFSNSRSEMNVSTLELGDSALYLCASSFGTSGRKGNEQFFGPGTRLTVL.

The V and J genes are TRBV2 and TRBJ1-5; 9 nucleotides agree with TRBD1. V gave up 6 bases and J gave up 5 bases; unmatched junction bases: 5. CDR1 SNHLY and CDR2 FYNNEI come from the germline V gene. The CDR3 has 14 residues. The CDR3 reads CASSQDRGDQPQHF. The DNA for the CDR3 is TGTGCCAGCAGCCAGGACAGGGGAGATCAGCCCCAGCATTTT. The whole variable domain, remainder taken from reference TRBV2 and TRBJ1-5, is EPEVTQTPSHQVTQMGQEVILRCVPISNHLYFYWYRQILGQKVEFLVSFYNNEISEKSEIFDDQFSVERPDGSNFTLKIRSTKLEDSAMYFCASSQDRGDQPQHFGDGTRLSIL.

This clone was recorded only once. The rearrangement links TRBV2 to TRBJ1-1, with 7 bases fitting TRBD1. Germline V gene lookup returns CDR1 SNHLY and CDR2 FYNNEI. The CDR3 loop spans 15 amino acids. V shed 2 bases, J shed 4 bases, and the junction held 7 bases outside the gene matches. As DNA, the CDR3 is TGTGCCAGCAGTGAATCCGACAGGGTTATCACTGAAGCTTTCTTT. This encodes CASSESDRVITEAFF.

The count of this clone is one. The V and J genes are TRBV7-9 and TRBJ1-4, with D perhaps matching TRBD1 (6 bases). V gave up 1 base and J gave up 5 bases, with 8 bases separating them. The CDR3 loop spans 14 amino acids. Germline V gene data show CDR1 as SEHNR and CDR2 as FQNEAQ (reference sequence). The DNA for the CDR3 is TGTGCCAGCAGCTTAGTAGGGGGAAATGAAAAACTGTTTTTT. Protein sequence: CASSLVGGNEKLFF.

In DNA form, the CDR3 reads TGTGCCAGCAGTTACTTGACAGTGAACACCGGGGAGCTGTTTTTT. As protein: CASSYLTVNTGELFF. The rearrangement uses TRBV6-2 or TRBV6-3 and TRBJ2-2, with D possibly TRBD1 on 5 matching bases. CDR1 and CDR2 (germline): MNHEY, SVGEGT. The CDR3 sequence is 15 residues long. V was clipped by 1 base and J by 1 base, with 7 bases between them.

This clone has just one count. This sequence joins TRBV28 and TRBJ2-6; 7 nucleotides align to TRBD1. The junction had 11 bases not matched to a gene; V was cut back by 3 bases and J by 0 bases. The CDR3 has 19 residues. Germline V gene lookup returns CDR1 MDHEN and CDR2 SYDVKM. The CDR3 loop reads CASSLPWTGRLSGANVLTF. Here the CDR3 DNA reads TGTGCCAGCAGTTTGCCTTGGACAGGACGACTCTCTGGGGCCAACGTCCTGACTTTC.

V gene TRBV19 combines with J gene TRBJ2-3; a possible D gene is TRBD1 (6 bases). Germline lookup yields CDR1 LNHDA and CDR2 SQIVND (reference sequence). V was cut by 0 bases and J by 2 bases, with 15 bases left in between. The CDR3 is made up of 17 amino acids. DNA of the CDR3: TGTGCCAGTAGTATAGATCTTGAGGCAGGGGACACAGATACGCAGTATTTT. This sequence encodes CASSIDLEAGDTDTQYF.

Only one count was recorded for this clone. This sequence joins TRBV10-2 and TRBJ2-7; 7 positions match TRBD1. CDR1 WSHSY and CDR2 SAAADI come from the germline V gene. This CDR3 contains 14 residues. The J segment lost 2 bases and the V segment lost 2 bases, leaving 3 bases of the junction unmatched. CDR3 nucleotide sequence: TGCGCCAGCAGTGAGGAGACAGGGACCTACGAGCAGTACTTC. This translates into CASSEETGTYEQYF.

The gene calls are TRBV28 and TRBJ2-2; 12 nucleotides agree with TRBD1. Looked up from germline, CDR1 is MDHEN and CDR2 is SYDVKM. There are 16 residues in the CDR3. Losses at the gene ends were 6 bases for V and 7 bases for J; bases not matched to a gene: 9. CDR3 protein: CASRFSGTGGSGELFF. In nucleotides, the CDR3 is TGTGCCAGCAGGTTCTCTGGGACAGGGGGCAGCGGGGAGCTGTTTTTT.

This clone was recorded once. This rearrangement joins TRBV12-5 to TRBJ2-1, with 8 bases identical to TRBD2. Germline V lookup: CDR1 LGHNT, CDR2 FRNRAP. The CDR3 is 15 residues long. V lost 5 bases, J lost 6 bases, and 9 bases stayed unmatched. CDR3: CASGLGAAGGNEQFF. The CDR3 coding sequence is TGTGCTAGTGGTCTCGGAGCGGCGGGGGGCAATGAGCAGTTCTTC. The full variable domain, rest sourced from reference TRBV12-5 and TRBJ2-1, is DARVTQTPRHKVTEMGQEVTMRCQPILGHNTVFWYRQTMMQGLELLAYFRNRAPLDDSGMPKDRFSAEMPDATLATLKIQPSEPRDSAVYFCASGLGAAGGNEQFFGPGTRLTVL.

V is TRBV2 and J is TRBJ2-3; TRBD2 matches 10 bases. Germline V lookup: CDR1 SNHLY, CDR2 FYNNEI. J gave up 5 bases and V 9 bases, and 8 bases lay outside the gene matches. The CDR3 loop spans 14 amino acids. CDR3 sequence (DNA): TGTGCCAGTCAAGCGGGAGGGCCGGGAGATACGCAGTATTTT. Its protein product is CASQAGGPGDTQYF.